These 6 T cell receptor beta chains came from one sample sequenced in a study of T cell responses to AZD1222 COVID-19 vaccine. Here immunoSEQ multiplex PCR was the method, and the copy in TCRdb shows in-frame clones only, minus some. Of about 160,000 clones listed, roughly 88% are singletons. Specimen: peripheral blood, collected 28 days after the second AZD1222 dose. These receptors were collected from an adult who received the AZD1222 COVID-19 vaccine.

This rearrangement joins TRBV11-1 to TRBJ2-7; 7 bases line up with TRBD2. The J segment lost 3 bases and the V segment lost 2 bases, leaving 4 bases of the junction unmatched. This CDR3 spans 14 amino acids. Germline values: CDR1 SGHAT, CDR2 FQDESV (reference sequence). The CDR3 region is CASSLLAVNYEQYF. CDR3 DNA: TGTGCCAGCAGCTTACTAGCGGTTAACTACGAGCAGTACTTC.

The rearrangement links TRBV27 to TRBJ1-6, with unresolved D. The CDR3 loop spans 14 amino acids. V was pared by 5 bases and J by 7 bases, with 12 bases between. Germline lookup yields CDR1 MNHEY and CDR2 SMNVEV (reference sequence). CDR3 DNA sequence: TGTGCCAGCAGTCCGACCATGAAAAATTCACCCCTCCACTTT. It specifies CASSPTMKNSPLHF.

The chain uses TRBV2 and TRBJ1-1, with 8 bases that match TRBD1. This CDR3 has 15 residues. V lost 3 bases and J lost 0; bases outside the gene matches: 3. CDR1 and CDR2 (germline): SNHLY, FYNNEI. CDR3 loop: CASSEGTGLNTEAFF. CDR3 nucleotides: TGTGCCAGCAGTGAGGGGACAGGACTGAACACTGAAGCTTTCTTT.

The chain is built from TRBV10-3 and TRBJ1-2, with no clear D. The germline V gene encodes CDR1 ENHRY and CDR2 SYGVKD. This CDR3 contains 13 residues. Trimming shortened V by 3 bases and J by 4 bases, and 9 bases separated the two germline ends. The CDR3 is CAISDGRIYGYTF. CDR3 sequence (DNA): TGTGCCATCAGTGATGGAAGGATCTATGGCTACACCTTC.

The V call is TRBV5-6, the J call TRBJ1-2; 7 positions match TRBD1. Germline loops: CDR1 SGHDT, CDR2 YYEEEE. The ends lost 5 bases at V and 0 bases at J; junction bases unmatched: 7. The CDR3 is made up of 15 amino acids. CDR3 residues: CASSSQGEANYGYTF. The CDR3 DNA reads TGTGCCAGCAGTTCTCAGGGGGAAGCTAACTATGGCTACACCTTC.

The CDR3 loop reads CASRRNNEQFF. Here the CDR3 DNA reads TGTGCCAGCAGGAGAAACAATGAGCAGTTCTTC. V is TRBV2 and J is TRBJ2-1; D gene unclear. V shed 6 bases and J shed 5 bases, with 5 bases lying between them. CDR3 length equals 11 residues. Germline assignment: CDR1 SNHLY and CDR2 FYNNEI.